This T cell receptor (beta chain) was profiled in a study of Graves' ophthalmopathy and Graves' hyperthyroidism. CDR1 is LGHNT, CDR2 FRNRAP, per germline. V lost 7 bases and J lost 0, with 12 bases in between. CDR3 length equals 14 residues. RNA served as the template for amplifying TCR beta CDR3 regions. Second-round multiplex PCR came after first-round RT-PCR with HTBI primers. TCRdb reanalysed the multiplex PCR reads using MiXCR and keeps one entry per CDR3 protein. The data contain approximately 500,000 distinct CDR3 sequences, over 13% of them singletons. As to this clonotype: One base away lies a much larger clone, so this may be a sequencing read error.

This chain uses TRBV12-5 with TRBJ1-1; D gene unclear. The receptor comes from a woman in her thirties with Graves' ophthalmopathy. Material: blood. The CDR3 region has the DNA TGTGCTAGTGTTTCCCCTCCGGTGAACACTGAAGCTTTCTTT. This translates into CASVSPPVNTEAFF.